The rows below give T cell receptor beta chains drawn from one sample of a study of siplizumab effects on memory and regulatory T cells. Produced via immunoSEQ multiplex PCR; TCRdb's table is partial and in-frame only. The data contain about 110,000 clones, just under 95% of them singletons. Sequenced material: CD4+ T cells sorted from blood. The receptor source for this set is a human donor in good health. Both conserved end residues are part of each CDR3. Each record gives: clone size, V gene, CDR3 length, D gene, J gene, CDR3 protein, CDR3 DNA. A D gene is named only where the DNA matches it firmly. Some rows have no size entry. The others give once, few or many, or a class for an expanded clone.

.	TRBV2	16	TRBD1	TRBJ2-5	CASREGTGWGPETQYF	TGTGCCAGCAGGGAGGGGACAGGGTGGGGGCCGGAGACCCAGTACTTC
.	TRBV6-5	14	TRBD1	TRBJ1-2	CASSPPGRGQGYTF	TGTGCCAGCAGTCCCCCGGGCAGGGGGCAGGGCTACACCTTC
.	TRBV6-1	12	.	TRBJ2-5	CASRGTRETQYF	TGTGCCAGCAGAGGGACTCGGGAGACCCAGTACTTC
.	TRBV9	14	TRBD2	TRBJ2-5	CASSLRGGRETQYF	TGTGCCAGCAGCCTAAGGGGAGGGAGGGAGACCCAGTACTTC
.	TRBV9	16	.	TRBJ1-3	CASSAGPSSSGNTIYF	TGTGCCAGCAGCGCCGGACCGTCATCCTCTGGAAACACCATATATTTT
.	TRBV6-6	13	TRBD1	TRBJ2-1	CASSWTGINEQFF	TGTGCCAGCAGTTGGACAGGGATCAATGAGCAGTTCTTC
.	TRBV15	17	TRBD2	TRBJ2-5	CATSRVGVASGQETQYF	TGTGCCACCAGCAGAGTCGGGGTAGCTAGCGGGCAAGAGACCCAGTACTTC
.	TRBV29-1	13	.	TRBJ2-7	CSSRHLTTGEQYF	TGCAGCTCCAGGCACCTCACCACAGGCGAGCAGTACTTC
once	TRBV5-1	14	.	TRBJ1-3	CASRSGGSGNTIYF	TGCGCCAGCAGATCAGGAGGGTCTGGAAACACCATATATTTT
.	TRBV7-9	14	.	TRBJ1-6	CASRGSSYNSPLHF	TGTGCCAGCAGGGGAAGCTCCTATAATTCACCCCTCCACTTT
.	TRBV5-1	15	TRBD1	TRBJ1-1	CASSLAGQGTTEAFF	TGCGCCAGCAGCTTGGCGGGACAGGGGACCACTGAAGCTTTCTTT
.	TRBV5-1	15	.	TRBJ1-1	CASSLGTQGWTEAFF	TGCGCCAGCAGCTTGGGGACTCAGGGGTGGACTGAAGCTTTCTTT
.	TRBV6-1	16	TRBD1	TRBJ1-2	CASSEGVGQGFNGYTF	TGTGCCAGCAGTGAAGGGGTTGGACAGGGGTTTAATGGCTACACCTTC
.	TRBV19	15	.	TRBJ2-7	CASSMLVPGSYEQYF	TGTGCCAGTAGTATGTTGGTCCCTGGGAGCTACGAGCAGTACTTC
few	TRBV6-5	13	TRBD1	TRBJ1-5	CASSATGPQPQHF	TGTGCCAGCAGTGCGACAGGGCCCCAGCCCCAGCATTTT
.	TRBV6-1	11	.	TRBJ2-1	CASNRVNEQFF	TGTGCCAGCAACAGGGTAAATGAGCAGTTCTTC
.	TRBV5-4	14	TRBD1	TRBJ1-2	CASSLEQGVYGYTF	TGTGCCAGCAGCTTGGAACAGGGGGTATATGGCTACACCTTC
once	TRBV19	15	.	TRBJ2-7	CASSTQGWGSYEQYF	TGTGCCAGTAGTACACAGGGTTGGGGGTCCTACGAGCAGTACTTC
.	TRBV10-1	15	.	TRBJ2-2	CASSGVGSSTGELFF	TGCGCCAGCAGTGGAGTCGGGAGTTCCACCGGGGAGCTGTTTTTT
.	TRBV15	15	.	TRBJ2-1	CATSRDRASYNEQFF	TGTGCCACCAGCAGAGATCGGGCTTCCTACAATGAGCAGTTCTTC
once	TRBV18	15	.	TRBJ2-1	CASSPYWSSYNEQFF	TGTGCCAGCTCACCATACTGGAGCTCCTACAATGAGCAGTTCTTC
.	TRBV11-2	16	TRBD2	TRBJ2-3	CASSLILAGGTDTQYF	TGTGCCAGCAGCTTAATACTAGCGGGGGGCACAGATACGCAGTATTTT
.	TRBV28	17	TRBD2	TRBJ2-2	CASSWTSGATNTGELFF	TGTGCCAGCAGTTGGACTAGCGGAGCTACGAACACCGGGGAGCTGTTTTTT
.	TRBV18	18	.	TRBJ1-1	CASSPPGSPGTVNTEAFF	TGTGCCAGCTCACCACCGGGTAGCCCCGGGACGGTGAACACTGAAGCTTTCTTT
.	TRBV5-4	14	.	TRBJ1-2	CASSLPGGGDGYTF	TGTGCCAGCAGCTTGCCCGGGGGCGGGGATGGCTACACCTTC
.	TRBV5-6	12	.	TRBJ1-2	CASNTANAGYTF	TGTGCCAGCAATACCGCCAATGCTGGCTACACCTTC
.	TRBV19	13	.	TRBJ1-1	CASSFGGNTEAFF	TGTGCCAGTAGTTTCGGAGGGAACACTGAAGCTTTCTTT
.	TRBV7-2	15	.	TRBJ2-3	CASSLQGLHTDTQYF	TGTGCCAGCAGCCTACAAGGCTTGCACACAGATACGCAGTATTTT
.	TRBV18	14	.	TRBJ1-3	CASSHRVQENTIYF	TGTGCCAGCTCCCACAGGGTACAAGAAAACACCATATATTTT